One and the same sample provided the 18 T cell receptor beta chains below, sequenced in a study of blood T cell repertoires in COVID-19. Profiled with immunoSEQ multiplex PCR; TCRdb holds only in-frame clones, not every one. The table lists 300,000 to 350,000 clones, 75% to 95% of them singletons, with around 6.8% in the top ten. Input material: peripheral blood. These receptors came from a woman in her twenties or thirties with COVID-19, enrolled during active disease.

The chain uses TRBV7-2 and TRBJ1-2, with TRBD1 matching over 8 bases. The CDR3 length is 14 residues. Germline V CDR1 and CDR2: SGHTA, FQGNSA. V was pared by 5 bases and J by 6 bases, with 8 bases of the junction left unmatched. CDR3 in amino acids: CASSTRDRRHGYTF. The DNA for the CDR3 is TGTGCCAGCAGCACCCGGGACAGGAGGCATGGCTACACCTTC.

The chain employs TRBV13 and TRBJ2-3, with D tentatively TRBD2 (6 bases). The CDR3 contains 14 residues. The V and J ends lost 7 bases and 4 bases respectively, with 15 bases between them. The germline gives CDR1 PRHDT, CDR2 FYEKMQ (reference sequence). The CDR3 coding sequence is TGTGCCAGCAATCTAGGCGGGATCGCAGATACGCAGTATTTT. Translation: CASNLGGIADTQYF.

The chain combines TRBV4-1 with TRBJ2-3, with 12 bases identical to TRBD2. V lost 1 base to trimming and J lost 6 bases; unmatched junction nucleotides: 14. The CDR3 totals 19 residues. Germline lookup yields CDR1 MGHRA and CDR2 YSYEKL. CDR3 in DNA: TGCGCCAGCAGCCAAGCTCTTACTGGGCTAGCGGGAGGGGGGGATACGCAGTATTTT. It is translated as CASSQALTGLAGGGDTQYF.

This clone was counted once. The gene calls are TRBV27 and TRBJ1-1; D is perhaps TRBD1 (6 bases). Trimming removed 1 base from V and 8 bases from J, with 11 bases in between. The CDR3 runs to 13 residues. The germline V gene encodes CDR1 MNHEY and CDR2 SMNVEV (reference sequence). CDR3 in DNA: TGTGCCAGCAGTTTATGGGGTGACAGGGAAGCTTTCTTT. Its protein is CASSLWGDREAFF.

This clone was seen once. The chain carries TRBV7-6 and TRBJ2-2; 7 positions match TRBD1. J lost 5 bases, V lost 3 bases, and 6 bases had no gene match. The CDR3 totals 15 residues. Germline values: CDR1 SGHVS, CDR2 FNYEAQ. This CDR3 reads CASSLGDSWTGELFF. As DNA, the CDR3 is TGTGCCAGCAGCTTGGGGGACAGCTGGACCGGGGAGCTGTTTTTT.

The chain joins TRBV30 to TRBJ1-2; D remains unclear. Germline V gene sequence: CDR1 GTSNPN, CDR2 SVGIG (reference sequence). The CDR3 consists of 12 residues. V was pared by 2 bases and J by 2 bases, with 6 bases between. In DNA form, the CDR3 reads TGTGCCTGGAGTCCGGGAAACTATGGCTACACCTTC. It specifies CAWSPGNYGYTF. Full variable domain (outside the CDR3, taken from reference TRBV30 and TRBJ1-2): SQTIHQWPATLVQPVGSPLSLECTVEGTSNPNLYWYRQAAGRGLQLLFYSVGIGQISSEVPQNLSASRPQDRQFILSSKKLLLSDSGFYLCAWSPGNYGYTFGSGTRLTVV.

The chain couples TRBV28 to TRBJ2-7, with 7 bases matching TRBD2. From germline, CDR1 is MDHEN and CDR2 SYDVKM. The trim removed 6 bases at V and 9 bases at J, leaving 5 bases unmatched. The CDR3 runs 11 residues. Written as DNA, the CDR3 is TGTGCCAGCAGCTACCGCGGGGGGCAGTACTTC. Protein product: CASSYRGGQYF.

The rearrangement links TRBV6-5 to TRBJ2-7; 7 nucleotides line up with TRBD1. The J segment lost 2 bases and the V segment lost 2 bases, leaving 3 bases of the junction unmatched. The CDR3 consists of 14 residues. Germline values: CDR1 MNHEY, CDR2 SVGAGI. The CDR3: CASSYRDSAYEQYF. The DNA of the CDR3 is TGTGCCAGCAGTTACCGGGACAGTGCCTACGAGCAGTACTTC.

This chain joins TRBV21-1 and TRBJ1-5; TRBD1, as called in the table, went unchecked against the DNA. TRBV21-1 is designated a pseudogene. The CDR3 runs 12 residues. CDR3 DNA: TGTGCCAGCGGGACAGGGCTGAAGCCCCAGCATTTT. As protein: CASGTGLKPQHF.

The genes are TRBV2 and TRBJ1-4; D is possibly TRBD1 (6 bases). The CDR3 is made up of 13 amino acids. Trimming took off 11 bases at V and 6 bases at J, with 16 bases between the two ends. From germline, CDR1 is SNHLY and CDR2 FYNNEI. The CDR3, as DNA: TGTGCCGGGGGCAGGGAGATCCATGAAAAACTGTTTTTT. It translates to CAGGREIHEKLFF.

This chain joins TRBV18 and TRBJ2-5; TRBD2 aligns across 11 bases. The CDR3 spans 16 residues. V was pared by 5 bases and J by 4 bases, with 9 bases of the junction left unmatched. CDR1 KGHSH and CDR2 LQKENI come from the germline V gene. CDR3 sequence reads: CASSKGTSGLRETQYF. The CDR3 DNA sequence: TGTGCCAGCTCAAAAGGGACTAGCGGCCTGAGAGAGACCCAGTACTTC.

In its sample, this clone was seen once. This chain connects TRBV10-2 to TRBJ2-7; D may be TRBD2 (5 bases). Germline CDR1 WSHSY, CDR2 SAAADI. CDR3 length equals 14 residues. Trimming pared 4 bases from V and 5 bases from J, leaving 15 bases between. In DNA form, the CDR3 reads TGCGCCAGCAGTGGACCCCCTCGGGGAAACGAGCAGTACTTC. Translating gives CASSGPPRGNEQYF.

The V gene is TRBV28, the J gene TRBJ1-5; TRBD1 might be the D (5 bases). This CDR3 is built from 15 residues. CDR1 MDHEN and CDR2 SYDVKM come from the germline V gene. V lost 3 bases and J 2 bases, leaving 11 bases between the germline ends. Here the CDR3 reads CASSFQGLRNQPQHF. As DNA, the CDR3 is TGTGCCAGCAGTTTTCAGGGTTTGCGCAATCAGCCCCAGCATTTT.

As concerns this clone: The sample holds other DNA sequences that translate to the same CDR3. CDR3 protein: CASSTGLNQPQHF. The CDR3 DNA reads TGTGCCAGTAGTACAGGTCTAAATCAGCCCCAGCATTTT. The chain employs TRBV19 and TRBJ1-5; D not certain. CDR3 length equals 13 residues. V was shortened by 4 bases and J by 4 bases, with 8 bases between the two germline ends. Germline CDR1 LNHDA, CDR2 SQIVND (reference sequence).

The chain joins TRBV27 to TRBJ1-1; TRBD1 matches at 7 bases. Germline V CDR1 and CDR2: MNHEY, SMNVEV (reference sequence). CDR3 length equals 15 residues. The junction had 6 bases not matched to a gene; V was cut back by 0 bases and J by 5 bases. The CDR3 reads CASSLSQGDRTEAFF. CDR3 nucleotides: TGTGCCAGCAGTTTATCGCAGGGGGATCGGACTGAAGCTTTCTTT.

This clone was recorded only once. The V call is TRBV13, the J call TRBJ1-3, with D perhaps matching TRBD1 (6 bases). Between the trimmed V and J ends, which lost 7 bases and 0 bases, there was a span of 10 bases. The CDR3 contains 14 residues. Germline V lookup: CDR1 PRHDT, CDR2 FYEKMQ (reference sequence). In DNA, the CDR3 is TGTGCCAGCACTATGGGGGCCTCTGGAAACACCATATATTTT. This sequence encodes CASTMGASGNTIYF.

The V and J genes are TRBV4-1 and TRBJ1-4, with no clear D. From germline, CDR1 is MGHRA and CDR2 YSYEKL. The CDR3 sequence is 16 residues long. V was pared by 4 bases and J by 1 base, with 13 bases between. Written as DNA, the CDR3 is TGCGCCAGCAGCCCGATCGCGGTCCTAACTAATGAAAAACTGTTTTTT. It codes for CASSPIAVLTNEKLFF.

V usage is TRBV6-5 and J usage is TRBJ1-2; perhaps TRBD1 as D (5 bases). The CDR3 has 13 amino acids. The V end was cut by 2 bases, the J end by 8 bases, with 12 bases between. The germline V gene encodes CDR1 MNHEY and CDR2 SVGAGI. CDR3 bases: TGTGCCAGCAGTTACAAAGGGGAGGGCGGCTACACCTTC. Its translation: CASSYKGEGGYTF.